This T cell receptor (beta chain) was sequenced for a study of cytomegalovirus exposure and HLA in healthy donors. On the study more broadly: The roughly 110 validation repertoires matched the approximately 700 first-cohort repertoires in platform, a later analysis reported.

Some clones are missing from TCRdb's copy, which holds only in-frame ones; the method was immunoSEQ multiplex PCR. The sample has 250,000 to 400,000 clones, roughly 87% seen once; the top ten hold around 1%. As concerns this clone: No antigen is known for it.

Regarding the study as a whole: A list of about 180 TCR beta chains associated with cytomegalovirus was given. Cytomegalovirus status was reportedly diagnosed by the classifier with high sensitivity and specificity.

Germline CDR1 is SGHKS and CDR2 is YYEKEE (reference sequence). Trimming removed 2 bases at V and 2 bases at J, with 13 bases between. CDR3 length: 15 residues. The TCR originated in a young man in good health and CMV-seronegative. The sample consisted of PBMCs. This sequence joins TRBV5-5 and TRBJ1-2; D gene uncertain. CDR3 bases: TGTGCCAGCAGCTTTACACCAAACCCCAACTATGGCTACACCTTC. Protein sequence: CASSFTPNPNYGYTF.